This T cell receptor beta chain was identified in a study of T cells in Graves' hyperthyroidism and ophthalmopathy. Researchers amplified the TCR beta CDR3 regions from RNA transcripts. The HTBI primer set drove a first-round RT-PCR of the TCR CDR3. TCRdb ran MiXCR on the multiplex PCR reads and lists one entry per CDR3 protein. The sample has about 640,000 distinct CDR3 sequences, around 21% seen once; the top ten hold around a third. With respect to this clonotype: One junction end does not reproduce the germline sequence, and a read error may be involved.

Germline V gives CDR1 SQVTM, CDR2 ANQGSEA. The CDR3 covers 19 residues. Sequencing was performed on blood. This clonotype originated in a man in his thirties or forties with Graves' ophthalmopathy. This sequence joins TRBV29-1 and TRBJ2-7, with D tentatively TRBD1 (7 bases). The CDR3, as DNA: TGCAGCGCTGAAGCACCCCGAGCCCCCCCGGAGGGGGCAGGCTACGAGCAGTACTTC. Protein product: CSAEAPRAPPEGAGYEQYF.